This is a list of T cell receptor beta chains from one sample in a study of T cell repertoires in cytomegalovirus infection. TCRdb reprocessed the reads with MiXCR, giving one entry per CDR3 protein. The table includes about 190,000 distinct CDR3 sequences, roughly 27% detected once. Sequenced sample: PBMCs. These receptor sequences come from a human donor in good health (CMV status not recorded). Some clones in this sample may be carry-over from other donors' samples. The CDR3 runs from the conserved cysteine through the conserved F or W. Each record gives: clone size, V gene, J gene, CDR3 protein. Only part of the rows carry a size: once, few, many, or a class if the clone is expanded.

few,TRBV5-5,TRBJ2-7,CASSWDRVPGEQYF
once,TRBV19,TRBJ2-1,CASSRLSGTPYNEQFF
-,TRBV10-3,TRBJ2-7,CAISDLIPGQGSYEQYF
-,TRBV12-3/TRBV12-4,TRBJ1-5,CASSRTGGGNQPQHF
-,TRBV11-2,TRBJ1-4,CASSRGQPNEKLFF
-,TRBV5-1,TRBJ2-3,CASSLAYSTDTQYF
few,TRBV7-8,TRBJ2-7,CASSSRVGTGSYEQYF
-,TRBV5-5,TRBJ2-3,CASIMPGQGSYTQYF
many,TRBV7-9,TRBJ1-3,CASTQEFGRGSSGNTIYF
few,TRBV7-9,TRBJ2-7,CASSAQGGAYEQYF
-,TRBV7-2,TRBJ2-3,CASSLAIQNTQYF
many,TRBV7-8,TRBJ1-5,CASSFQRTGNQPQHF
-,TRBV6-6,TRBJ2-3,CASSHNRGPTDTQYF
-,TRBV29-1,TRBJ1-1,CSVMTGGDTEAFF
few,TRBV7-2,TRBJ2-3,CASSREGQGTQYF
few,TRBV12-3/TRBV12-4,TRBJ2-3,CASSFDRGISDTQYF
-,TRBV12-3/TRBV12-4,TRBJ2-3,CASSSRGGDSGFVTQYF
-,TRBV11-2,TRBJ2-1,CASSHGGAAYNEQFF
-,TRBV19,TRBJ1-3,CASSISTGNTIYF
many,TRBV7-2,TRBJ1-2,CASSQGEVGYTF
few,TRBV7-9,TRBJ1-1,CASSPPLPQGSEAFF
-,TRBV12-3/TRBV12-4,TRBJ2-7,CASSSRDKGHYEQYF
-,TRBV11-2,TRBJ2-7,CASSPIIGEQYF
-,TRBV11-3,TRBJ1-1,CASSGGQGKEAFF
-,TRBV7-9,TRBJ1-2,CASSQETGNYGYTF
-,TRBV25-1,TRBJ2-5,CASSDIRLALSETQYF
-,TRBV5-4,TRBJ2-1,CASSSGQVGSEQFF
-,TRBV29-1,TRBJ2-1,CSVPWTGGARGEQFF
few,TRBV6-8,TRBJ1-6,CASTMQGSNSPLHF
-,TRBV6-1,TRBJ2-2,CASRKGQGASPDTGELFF
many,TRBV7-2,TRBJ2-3,CASSLGSTDTQYF
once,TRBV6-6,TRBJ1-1,CASLDRFAEAFF
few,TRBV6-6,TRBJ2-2,CASSYLRTTFGGELFF
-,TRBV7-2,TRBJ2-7,CASSWTDLSSYEQYF
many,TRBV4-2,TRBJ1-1,CASTRQGRDTEAFF
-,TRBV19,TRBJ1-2,CASSPQRSTVIYGYTF
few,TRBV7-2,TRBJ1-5,CASSAQGDPQHF
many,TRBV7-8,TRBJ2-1,CASSLGLARNNEQFF
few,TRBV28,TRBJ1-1,CASRVNTEAFF
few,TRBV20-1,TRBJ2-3,CSASGGARPDTQYF
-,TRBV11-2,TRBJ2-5,CASSQLTTEETQYF
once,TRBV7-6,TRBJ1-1,CASSSGDVEAFF
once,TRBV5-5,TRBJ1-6,CASSLHGTGDSPLHF
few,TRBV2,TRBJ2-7,CASSDGAPVSYEQYF